Presented here are 22 T cell receptor beta chains from one specimen sequenced in a study of cytomegalovirus exposure and HLA in healthy donors. Repertoires were generated with immunoSEQ multiplex PCR, while TCRdb's copy carries only in-frame clones and drops some. The sample records under 300,000 clones, approximately 83% being singletons. Material: PBMCs. These receptors all come from a young woman in good health and CMV-seronegative.

This clone occurred a few times. This sequence joins TRBV6-5 and TRBJ2-7, with TRBD2 as a possible D gene (5 bases). The germline gives CDR1 MNHEY, CDR2 SVGAGI. The V gene lost 4 bases and the J gene lost 2 bases, with 6 bases spanning the gap. This CDR3 comprises 12 residues. The CDR3 DNA sequence: TGTGCCAGCAGTTCCGGGGCCTACGAGCAGTACTTC. It translates to CASSSGAYEQYF.

The rearrangement uses TRBV29-1 and TRBJ2-7, with 7 bases aligning to TRBD1. CDR1 is SQVTM and CDR2 is ANQGSEA in the germline V gene. CDR3 length equals 13 residues. The trim removed 4 bases at V and 4 bases at J, leaving 7 bases unmatched. CDR3 loop: CSVGEGGRYEQYF. Written as DNA, the CDR3 is TGCAGCGTTGGAGAAGGGGGCAGGTACGAGCAGTACTTC.

The chain has TRBV6-5 and TRBJ1-4; D is perhaps TRBD1 (6 bases). The length of the CDR3 is 14 residues. Germline CDR1 MNHEY, CDR2 SVGAGI. The V end was cut by 6 bases, the J end by 7 bases, with 15 bases between. In DNA form, the CDR3 reads TGTGCCAGCAGCCCACAGGGAAATCGTGAAAAACTGTTTTTT. Its translation: CASSPQGNREKLFF.

The chain uses TRBV29-1 and TRBJ2-7; 10 bases are a match to TRBD1. Per the germline V gene, CDR1 is SQVTM and CDR2 is ANQGSEA. Trimming cost V 0 bases and J 4 bases; bases outside gene matches: 6. The CDR3 spans 15 residues. CDR3 DNA sequence: TGCAGCGTTGAAGACGCCCGGGACAGGGGTTACGAGCAGTACTTC. Its protein product is CSVEDARDRGYEQYF.

The chain is built from TRBV5-1 and TRBJ2-1; 11 bases fit TRBD2. The CDR3 length is 16 residues. The V segment lost 4 bases and the J segment 4 bases; nucleotides outside the gene matches: 7. CDR1 and CDR2 from the germline V gene are SGHRS and YFSETQ. CDR3 coding DNA: TGCGCCAGCAGCCCCGGGACTAGCGGTGAATACAATGAGCAGTTCTTC. Encoded protein: CASSPGTSGEYNEQFF.

The CDR3 sequence is CASSGTGGGQETQYF. In nucleotides, the CDR3 is TGTGCCAGCAGTGGGACAGGGGGCGGACAAGAGACCCAGTACTTC. The J gene is TRBJ2-5, the V gene TRBV9; 12 bases line up with TRBD1. This CDR3 contains 15 residues. Germline assignment: CDR1 SGDLS and CDR2 YYNGEE. The J segment lost 2 bases and the V segment lost 5 bases, leaving 4 bases of the junction unmatched.

The rearrangement links TRBV10-2 to TRBJ1-1; 10 bases line up with TRBD1. This CDR3 has 16 residues. Germline V gene lookup returns CDR1 WSHSY and CDR2 SAAADI. V was clipped by 6 bases and J by 5 bases; unmatched bases: 12. CDR3 nucleotides: TGCGCCAGCAGCCCTCGGACAGGGGGAGGGCGGACTGAAGCTTTCTTT. Amino acid sequence: CASSPRTGGGRTEAFF.

In its sample, this clone was seen once. The V gene is TRBV7-2, the J gene TRBJ2-3; D is unresolved. Trimming cost V 0 bases and J 4 bases, with 11 bases left between them. Germline-derived CDR1 and CDR2 are SGHTA and FQGNSA. There are 15 residues in the CDR3. The CDR3 protein is CASSLALGLSDTQYF. CDR3 nucleotide sequence: TGTGCCAGCAGCTTAGCGCTAGGCCTTTCAGATACGCAGTATTTT.

V and J are TRBV6-4 and TRBJ2-2; D may be TRBD2 (5 bases). Trimming cost V 4 bases and J 4 bases, with 13 bases left between them. Germline assignment: CDR1 MRHNA and CDR2 SNTAGT. CDR3 length equals 15 residues. Written as DNA, the CDR3 is TGTGCCAGCAGTGGTCTGGGAGATAGCACCGGGGAGCTGTTTTTT. Translated: CASSGLGDSTGELFF.

This rearrangement joins TRBV5-1 to TRBJ2-7; TRBD1 aligns across 7 bases. Per the germline V gene, CDR1 is SGHRS and CDR2 is YFSETQ. The trim removed 2 bases at V and 2 bases at J, leaving 4 bases unmatched. This CDR3 contains 14 residues. CDR3 protein: CASSLKDRAYEQYF. The CDR3, as DNA: TGCGCCAGCAGCTTAAAAGACAGGGCCTACGAGCAGTACTTC.

The chain uses TRBV27 and TRBJ2-3; tentative D call: TRBD1 (6 bases). The CDR3 sequence is 16 residues long. The V gene's germline CDR1 is MNHEY and CDR2 SMNVEV (reference sequence). Trimming took 3 bases from V and 0 from J, leaving 13 bases between them. CDR3: CASSFNRVESTDTQYF. The CDR3, as DNA: TGTGCCAGCAGTTTCAACAGGGTCGAGAGCACAGATACGCAGTATTTT.

The chain employs TRBV19 and TRBJ1-5; the match to TRBD1 covers 10 bases. Germline V gives CDR1 LNHDA, CDR2 SQIVND (reference sequence). This CDR3 spans 15 amino acids. The V gene end was trimmed by 5 bases and the J gene end by 10 bases; junction bases not matched to a gene: 11. Here the CDR3 DNA reads TGTGCCAGTAGTGTCCCGGGACAGGGGAACCTCCCCCAGCATTTT. Translated, it gives CASSVPGQGNLPQHF.

The count of this clone is one. The same CDR3 is also encoded by other DNA sequences in this sample. The chain is built from TRBV30 and TRBJ1-1; maybe TRBD1 (6 bases). The V end was cut by 0 bases, the J end by 2 bases, with 7 bases between. The CDR3 consists of 13 residues. Germline CDR1 and CDR2: GTSNPN and SVGIG (reference sequence). CDR3 amino acids: CAWSVQGNTEAFF. The CDR3 nucleotides read TGTGCCTGGAGTGTACAGGGTAACACTGAAGCTTTCTTT.

The chain links TRBV29-1 to TRBJ2-3, with a weak D call TRBD1 (7 bases). CDR1 is SQVTM and CDR2 is ANQGSEA in the germline V gene. The V and J ends lost 4 bases and 4 bases respectively, with 18 bases between them. The CDR3 length is 15 residues. In nucleotides, the CDR3 is TGCAGCGTTGGGGGGGACAGACTTAGGGCAGATACGCAGTATTTT. Translation: CSVGGDRLRADTQYF.

The chain has TRBV7-9 and TRBJ2-7, with 11 bases fitting TRBD1. The CDR3 length is 15 residues. In germline, CDR1 is SEHNR, CDR2 FQNEAQ (reference sequence). V lost 4 bases, J lost 4 bases, and 6 bases stayed unmatched. The CDR3 sequence: CASSSSGQGVYEQYF. DNA of the CDR3: TGTGCCAGCAGCTCCTCGGGACAGGGGGTTTACGAGCAGTACTTC.

The rearrangement joins TRBV7-2 to TRBJ2-7, with 9 bases fitting TRBD2. The CDR3 is 14 amino acids. Trimming at V came to 3 bases and at J to 3 bases, leaving 3 bases not matched to a gene. CDR1 and CDR2 (germline): SGHTA, FQGNSA. CDR3 region: CASSLREGYYEQYF. CDR3 bases: TGTGCCAGCAGCTTGCGGGAGGGCTACTACGAGCAGTACTTC.

The chain recombines TRBV5-1 with TRBJ2-1, with TRBD1 matching over 9 bases. This CDR3 comprises 15 residues. V shed 7 bases, J shed 4 bases, and the junction held 9 bases outside the gene matches. In germline, CDR1 is SGHRS, CDR2 YFSETQ. CDR3 sequence (DNA): TGCGCCAGCGGCCCGGGGGACAGGGATTACAATGAGCAGTTCTTC. Amino acid sequence: CASGPGDRDYNEQFF.

The gene calls are TRBV9 and TRBJ2-7, with D possibly matching TRBD1 (5 bases). The V gene's germline CDR1 is SGDLS and CDR2 YYNGEE. This CDR3 has 13 amino acids. The V and J ends lost 0 bases and 5 bases respectively, with 9 bases between them. CDR3 DNA sequence: TGTGCCAGCAGCGTAGGTGGGGCCAACGAGCAGTACTTC. Protein: CASSVGGANEQYF.

This sequence joins TRBV6-5 and TRBJ2-7, with D unclear. This CDR3 spans 13 amino acids. The V end lost 7 bases, the J end lost 5 bases, and 15 bases lay between the germline ends. Germline CDR1 is MNHEY and CDR2 is SVGAGI. CDR3 sequence: CASTLPYLDEQYF. Written as DNA, the CDR3 is TGTGCCAGCACCCTACCGTACCTCGACGAGCAGTACTTC.

The chain joins TRBV7-6 to TRBJ1-5; D is possibly TRBD1 (6 bases). Trimming left V 5 bases short and J 4 bases short, with 12 bases between. This CDR3 is built from 14 residues. Per germline, CDR1 SGHVS and CDR2 FNYEAQ. This chain's CDR3 is CASSLGGGNQPQHF. The CDR3 DNA is TGTGCCAGCAGCCTAGGGGGAGGAAATCAGCCCCAGCATTTT.

The CDR3, as DNA: TGTGCCAGCAGTCTCGTGGGACAGGGGAGGGATGGCTACACCTTC. Translation: CASSLVGQGRDGYTF. This chain connects TRBV2 to TRBJ1-2; 10 nucleotides agree with TRBD1. The V and J ends lost 5 bases and 6 bases, in that order; junction bases with no gene match: 9. Germline lookup yields CDR1 SNHLY and CDR2 FYNNEI. The CDR3 spans 15 residues. The entire variable domain, with the rest obtained from reference TRBV2 and TRBJ1-2, is as follows: EPEVTQTPSHQVTQMGQEVILRCVPISNHLYFYWYRQILGQKVEFLVSFYNNEISEKSEIFDDQFSVERPDGSNFTLKIRSTKLEDSAMYFCASSLVGQGRDGYTFGSGTRLTVV.

The chain couples TRBV5-1 to TRBJ2-3; 8 nucleotides align to TRBD1. In germline, CDR1 is SGHRS, CDR2 YFSETQ. After removal of 0 bases from V and 1 base from J, the junction contained 10 bases not matched to a gene. The CDR3 has 18 amino acids. Written as DNA, the CDR3 is TGCGCCAGCAGCTTGGATCTCTTTCCAGGGGGCGGCACAGATACGCAGTATTTT. This codes for CASSLDLFPGGGTDTQYF.